This T cell receptor beta chain derives from a study of T cells after yellow fever vaccination (dated by TCRdb to about 2019). Looking at the study overall: The SMART-Seq v4 Ultra Low Input RNA kit was used to prepare libraries from fractions with low cell numbers. Two healthy male donors made up the cohort, one aged 18 to 30 years and the other aged 30 to 40 years. Bulk PBMC replicates and cell subsets were isolated from blood drawn at multiple timepoints before and after both primary and secondary immunization. To follow T-cell clones before and after both primary and booster YFV17D yellow fever vaccination, bulk TCR alpha and beta repertoires underwent longitudinal sequencing.

CDR1 SQVTM and CDR2 ANQGSEA are derived from the germline V gene. V is pared back by 7 bases and J by 7 bases, with 19 bases lying between the germline termini. The CDR3 starts with the cysteine, ends with the phenylalanine, and has 13 residues. Only the CDR3 part of the read is kept: 39 bases, read in frame from the first base. This clonotype came up a few times. It has no known antigen specificity. No much larger clone exists at a distance of one base, and base qualities are not known. Study-wide findings and limitations: Because only two donors were included in the study, the extent to which the findings can be generalized is limited. After the booster, most clones that had expanded after primary vaccination were detected again (around 97% of CD4 and around nine tenths of CD8), suggesting broad maintenance of memory. A small fraction of clonotypes showed up in both the CD4 and CD8 compartments, probably as a result of convergent recombination. Compared with the primary T-cell response, the secondary T-cell response was faster but weaker, reaching its peak on day 5 rather than on day 15. FACS-sorted repertoires could contain abundant contaminating clonotypes from the bulk population, so computational filtering was required.

TCR cDNA was synthesized by 5'RACE template switching, which introduced a universal primer site and unique molecular identifiers. Priming of cDNA synthesis was performed from both the TCR alpha and TCR beta constant segments. Library amplification involved two PCR steps, and the second step added sample barcodes and sequencing adapters. Sequencing of the libraries was done on either Illumina HiSeq 2500 (2x100 bp) or NovaSeq (2x150 bp). In the paper's pipeline: Reads were demultiplexed and collapsed into UMI consensus sequences with MIGEC, and V(D)J alignment was performed with MiXCR. Vaccine-responding clonotypes were identified with edgeR using replicate PBMC samples, with FDR below 0.01 and a log2 fold change above 5 up to day 15 being required. CD4 or CD8 identity was assigned to each bulk clonotype according to whether the clonotype was present at higher abundance in the sequenced CD4 repertoire or the sequenced CD8 repertoire. TCRdb itself trimmed the public reads at Q25 with fastp, ran MiXCR and retained productive beta chains. A single entry per CDR3 protein holds the most common genes and DNA from its merged rows. TCRdb, not the original authors, processed these V and J calls. The sample includes roughly 60,000 distinct CDR3 sequences, with approximately 7% observed a single time. The ten largest make up around 38% of the sample.

The treatment or condition label, read with the paper, signifies: live attenuated yellow fever vaccine strain. PBMCs were isolated from peripheral blood using a standard Ficoll-Paque protocol. CD4 and CD8 T-cell fractions were isolated with Dynabeads CD4 and CD8 positive selection kits. RNA was extracted with TriZol from bulk PBMCs, CD4 and CD8 fractions, and dextramer-positive and dextramer-negative fractions. Material: CD8+ T cells sorted from PBMCs, obtained on the day of the first yellow fever vaccination. This receptor was taken from a man between 18 and 29 years old who received the YFV17D yellow fever vaccine. Recombination linked TRBV29-1 to TRBJ1-1; D gene: possibly TRBD1, on 6 matching bases. In nucleotide form, the sequence is TGCAGCGCGGCGGCAGGGGCAAATGGTGAAGCTTTCTTT. Its translation is CSAAAGANGEAFF.